One and the same sample provided the 4 T cell receptor beta chains below, sequenced in a study of blood T cell repertoires in COVID-19. The data were produced by immunoSEQ multiplex PCR, yet TCRdb's version contains in-frame clones alone and is incomplete. The table has about 220,000 clones, 82% seen once. Specimen: peripheral blood. The receptors were sampled from a woman older than 75 with acute or convalescent COVID-19.

This chain joins TRBV6-5 and TRBJ1-3; TRBD1 matches 9 bases. CDR1 and CDR2 from the germline V gene are MNHEY and SVGAGI. Unmatched junction bases numbered 5, after V lost 5 bases and J lost 3 bases. The CDR3 covers 15 residues. In DNA, the CDR3 is TGTGCCAGCAGTATAACAGGGGGCGATGGAAACACCATATATTTT. It yields the protein CASSITGGDGNTIYF.

This clone was counted between two and nine times. V gene TRBV5-4 combines with J gene TRBJ2-1; a possible D gene is TRBD1 (5 bases). V was clipped by 0 bases and J by 0 bases, with 7 bases between them. The germline V gene encodes CDR1 SGHNT and CDR2 YYREEE (reference sequence). CDR3 length equals 15 residues. The CDR3 loop is CASSLDRSSYNEQFF. In nucleotides, the CDR3 is TGTGCCAGCAGCTTGGACAGGAGCTCCTACAATGAGCAGTTCTTC.

The V gene is TRBV7-2, the J gene TRBJ2-3; a weak D match, TRBD1 (6 bases). Germline loops: CDR1 SGHTA, CDR2 FQGNSA. The V end was cut by 3 bases, the J end by 0 bases, with 7 bases between. The CDR3 is made up of 14 amino acids. The CDR3 is CASSLGHSTDTQYF. Written as DNA, the CDR3 is TGTGCCAGCAGCTTGGGACATAGCACAGATACGCAGTATTTT.

The V and J genes are TRBV21-1 and TRBJ1-1. TRBV21-1 is labeled a pseudogene. The CDR3 covers 14 residues. CDR3 DNA sequence: TGTGCCAGCAGCAAAGGAAGGAGGAACACTGAAGCTTTCTTT. Protein: CASSKGRRNTEAFF.